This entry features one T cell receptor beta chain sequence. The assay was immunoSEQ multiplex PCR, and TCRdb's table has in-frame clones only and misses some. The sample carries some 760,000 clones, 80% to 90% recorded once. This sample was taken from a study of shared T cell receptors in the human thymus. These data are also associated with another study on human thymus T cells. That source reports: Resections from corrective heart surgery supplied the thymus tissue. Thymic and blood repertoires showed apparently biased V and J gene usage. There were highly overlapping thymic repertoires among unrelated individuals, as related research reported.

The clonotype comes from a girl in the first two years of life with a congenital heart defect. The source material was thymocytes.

For the CDR3, the DNA is TGTGCCAGCAGTTTACTGTGGGGTAGCGGGCCTTCCTACAATGAGCAGTTCTTC. Amino acids: CASSLLWGSGPSYNEQFF. The V gene is TRBV27, the J gene TRBJ2-1; TRBD2 aligns across 7 bases. The CDR3 extends over 18 amino acids. The junction had 11 bases not matched to a gene; V was cut back by 2 bases and J by 1 base. Per germline, CDR1 MNHEY and CDR2 SMNVEV (reference sequence).